This T cell receptor beta chain is from a study of shared clonotypes between healthy human individuals. General observations from the study: Clonotypes that were shared across a handful of donors made up around 5% of naive CD4 clonotypes.

As for this clone: Its antigen is undetermined.

Generated by immunoSEQ multiplex PCR, the TCRdb table keeps only in-frame clones and is missing some. The sample consists of roughly 640,000 clones, approximately 97% of them appearing once. This sequence originates from a young woman in good health. The sequenced material came from naive CD4+ T cells sorted from blood. Documented subset: CD45RA+ positively selected.

CDR3 amino acids: CASTAGGSYEQYF. The CDR3 region has the DNA TGTGCCAGCACGGCGGGAGGGTCCTACGAGCAGTACTTC. The genes are TRBV6-6 and TRBJ2-7, with 9 bases identical to TRBD2. The CDR3 covers 13 residues. Losses at the gene ends were 7 bases for V and 1 base for J; bases not matched to a gene: 2. CDR1 and CDR2 from the germline V gene are MNHNY and SVGAGI (reference sequence).